The rows below give T cell receptor beta chains drawn from one sample of a study of cytomegalovirus exposure and HLA in healthy donors. Sequencing was performed with immunoSEQ multiplex PCR; in TCRdb, only in-frame clones are kept and a portion is missing. The data contain 33,000 or so clones, around 69% of them singletons. The sequencing input was PBMCs. The receptors come from a woman aged 25 to 45 in good health and CMV-seropositive. CDR3s include the opening cysteine and the closing phenylalanine or tryptophan. The D gene is left open where the match is weak. For some rows the clone size is stated as once, few or many, or as a class when expanded; others skip it.

j_call clone_size v_call d_call cdr3_aa cdr3_nt
TRBJ2-5 - TRBV27 TRBD1 CASSPTGEAFGGETQYF TGTGCCAGCAGTCCGACAGGGGAGGCGTTCGGGGGAGAGACCCAGTACTTC
TRBJ1-2 - TRBV5-1 - CASSSGDGYGYPF TGCGCCAGCAGCTCGGGGGACGGTTATGGCTACCCCTTC
TRBJ2-7 - TRBV5-1 - CASSPSGVTQHEQYF TGCGCCAGCAGCCCCTCGGGGGTGACGCAGCACGAGCAGTACTTC
TRBJ2-1 - TRBV28 TRBD2 CASSLASSGSDEQFF TGTGCCAGCAGTTTAGCGTCTAGCGGGAGCGATGAGCAGTTCTTC
TRBJ2-3 few TRBV6-5 TRBD2 CASKLAGRHDTQYF TGTGCCAGCAAACTAGCGGGACGGCACGATACGCAGTATTTT
TRBJ1-1 - TRBV2 - CASSGEGEGTEAFF TGTGCCAGCAGTGGGGAGGGGGAGGGCACTGAAGCTTTCTTT
TRBJ1-2 - TRBV29-1 TRBD1 CSVRQGRFGYTF TGCAGCGTTCGACAGGGACGATTTGGCTACACCTTC
TRBJ2-5 - TRBV16 - CASTRDRTPGETQYF TGTGCCAGCACCCGAGACCGGACACCGGGAGAGACCCAGTACTTC
TRBJ1-4 - TRBV30 TRBD1 CAWGQGGTNEKLFF TGTGCCTGGGGACAGGGGGGGACTAATGAAAAACTGTTTTTT
TRBJ1-1 - TRBV28 - CASSFQGMNTEAFF TGTGCCAGCAGTTTCCAGGGGATGAACACTGAAGCTTTCTTT
TRBJ2-3 - TRBV29-1 - CSVATLVLDTQYF TGCAGCGTTGCTACACTAGTTCTGGATACGCAGTATTTT
TRBJ1-2 - TRBV28 - CASRAGSDYGYTF TGTGCCAGCAGAGCAGGGTCAGACTATGGCTACACCTTC
TRBJ1-1 - TRBV5-1 TRBD1 CASSLWTGVNTEAFF TGCGCCAGCAGCCTCTGGACAGGTGTAAACACTGAAGCTTTCTTT
TRBJ2-3 - TRBV18 - CASLGSSSPDTQYF TGTGCCAGCTTGGGGTCTAGCTCCCCCGATACGCAGTATTTT
TRBJ2-3 - TRBV15 - CATSRDWSTQSDTQYF TGTGCCACCAGCAGAGATTGGAGCACTCAATCAGATACGCAGTATTTT
TRBJ1-5 - TRBV28 - CASRPGGGQPQHF TGTGCCAGCAGACCCGGGGGGGGGCAGCCCCAGCATTTT
TRBJ1-4 few TRBV2 - CASSEQGYIATNEKLFF TGTGCCAGCAGCGAGCAGGGGTACATCGCAACTAATGAAAAACTGTTTTTT
TRBJ2-3 - TRBV19 - CASSNADTQYF TGTGCCAGTAGCAATGCAGATACGCAGTATTTT
TRBJ1-5 - TRBV2 - CASSDTGYQPQHF TGTGCCAGCAGTGATACAGGGTATCAGCCCCAGCATTTT
TRBJ1-1 - TRBV5-5 TRBD1 CASSFTGGWNTEAFF TGTGCCAGCAGCTTTACAGGGGGCTGGAACACTGAAGCTTTCTTT
TRBJ1-1 - TRBV6-1 TRBD1 CASRHGQAQNTEAFF TGTGCCAGCAGACACGGACAGGCGCAGAACACTGAAGCTTTCTTT
TRBJ2-7 once TRBV19 - CASSFGFGSSYEQYF TGTGCCAGTAGTTTCGGGTTTGGGAGTTCCTACGAGCAGTACTTC
TRBJ2-1 - TRBV7-9 TRBD2 CSSSPTGTTNNEQFF TGTTCCAGCAGCCCAACCGGGACTACAAACAATGAGCAGTTCTTC
TRBJ1-2 - TRBV9 - CASSVEPQGGANYGYTF TGTGCCAGCAGCGTAGAGCCTCAAGGGGGAGCTAACTATGGCTACACCTTC
TRBJ1-1 - TRBV7-6 - CASSPSTVNTEAFF TGTGCCAGCAGCCCTTCGACAGTGAACACTGAAGCTTTCTTT
TRBJ1-1 - TRBV12-5 TRBD1 CASGITTQGVGTNTEAFF TGTGCTAGTGGCATAACAACCCAGGGGGTGGGCACGAACACTGAAGCTTTCTTT
TRBJ1-5 - TRBV27 - CASSFGGLPPQPQHF TGTGCCAGCAGTTTCGGGGGGTTACCTCCTCAGCCCCAGCATTTT